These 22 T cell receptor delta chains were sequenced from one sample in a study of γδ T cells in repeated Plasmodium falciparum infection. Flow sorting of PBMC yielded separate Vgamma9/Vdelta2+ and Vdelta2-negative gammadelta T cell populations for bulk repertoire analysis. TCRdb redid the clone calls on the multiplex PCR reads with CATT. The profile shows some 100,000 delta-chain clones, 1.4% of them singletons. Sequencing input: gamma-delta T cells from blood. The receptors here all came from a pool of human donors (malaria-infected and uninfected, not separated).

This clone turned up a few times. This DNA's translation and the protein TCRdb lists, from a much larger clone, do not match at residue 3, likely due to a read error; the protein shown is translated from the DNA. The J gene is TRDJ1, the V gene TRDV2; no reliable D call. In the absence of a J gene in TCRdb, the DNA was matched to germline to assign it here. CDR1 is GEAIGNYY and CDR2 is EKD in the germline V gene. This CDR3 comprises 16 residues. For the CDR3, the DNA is TGTGCCCGTGACACCGTATCCGATAGGTACACCGATAAACTCATCTTT. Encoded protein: CARDTVSDRYTDKLIF.

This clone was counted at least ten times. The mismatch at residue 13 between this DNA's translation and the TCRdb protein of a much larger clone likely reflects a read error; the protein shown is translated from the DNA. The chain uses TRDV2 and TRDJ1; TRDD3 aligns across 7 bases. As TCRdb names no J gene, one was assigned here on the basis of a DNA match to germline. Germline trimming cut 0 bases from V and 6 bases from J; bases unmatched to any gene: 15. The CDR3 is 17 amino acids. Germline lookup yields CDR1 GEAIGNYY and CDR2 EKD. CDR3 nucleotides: TGTGCCTGTGACACCGTGGGGGAGGCCCCGAGAACCAATAAACTCATCTTT. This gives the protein CACDTVGEAPRTNKLIF.

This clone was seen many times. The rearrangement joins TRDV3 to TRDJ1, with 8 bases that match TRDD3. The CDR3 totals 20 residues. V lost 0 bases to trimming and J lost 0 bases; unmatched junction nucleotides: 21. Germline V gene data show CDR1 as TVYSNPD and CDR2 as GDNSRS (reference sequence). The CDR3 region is CAFRRPATGGFRPYTDKLIF. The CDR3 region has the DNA TGTGCCTTTAGAAGGCCCGCTACTGGGGGTTTTCGGCCGTACACCGATAAACTCATCTTT.

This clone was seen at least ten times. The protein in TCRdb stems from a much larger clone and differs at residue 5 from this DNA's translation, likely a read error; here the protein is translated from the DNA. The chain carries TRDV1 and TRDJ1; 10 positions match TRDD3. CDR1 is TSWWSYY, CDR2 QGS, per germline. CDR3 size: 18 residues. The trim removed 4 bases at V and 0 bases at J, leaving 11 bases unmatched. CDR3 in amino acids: CALGGLELGDLYTDKLIF. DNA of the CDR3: TGTGCTCTTGGGGGACTAGAACTGGGGGATTTATACACCGATAAACTCATCTTT.

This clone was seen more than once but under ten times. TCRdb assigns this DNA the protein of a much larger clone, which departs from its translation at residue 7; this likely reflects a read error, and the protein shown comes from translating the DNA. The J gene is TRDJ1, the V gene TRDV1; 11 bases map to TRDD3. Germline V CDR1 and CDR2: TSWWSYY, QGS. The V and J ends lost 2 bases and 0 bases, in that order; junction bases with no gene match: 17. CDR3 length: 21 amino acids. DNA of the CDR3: TGTGCTCTTGGGGAAACCACTCCCCTCTGGGGGATACAGGGGTACACCGATAAACTCATCTTT. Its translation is CALGETTPLWGIQGYTDKLIF.

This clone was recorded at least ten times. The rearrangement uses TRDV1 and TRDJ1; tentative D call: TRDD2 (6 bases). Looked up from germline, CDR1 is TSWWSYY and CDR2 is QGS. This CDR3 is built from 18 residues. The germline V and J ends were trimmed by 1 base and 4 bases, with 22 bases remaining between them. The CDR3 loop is CALGEPQSYTIMGDKLIF. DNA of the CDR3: TGTGCTCTTGGGGAACCCCAGTCCTACACCATCATGGGCGATAAACTCATCTTT.

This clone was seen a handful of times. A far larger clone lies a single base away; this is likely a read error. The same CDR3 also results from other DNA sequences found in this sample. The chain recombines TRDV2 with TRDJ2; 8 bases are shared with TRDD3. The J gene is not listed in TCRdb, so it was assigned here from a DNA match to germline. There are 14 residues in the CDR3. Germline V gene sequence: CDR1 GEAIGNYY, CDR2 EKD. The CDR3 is CACDTVGDTAQLFF. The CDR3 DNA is TGTGCCTGCGACACCGTGGGGGATACAGCACAACTCTTCTTT.

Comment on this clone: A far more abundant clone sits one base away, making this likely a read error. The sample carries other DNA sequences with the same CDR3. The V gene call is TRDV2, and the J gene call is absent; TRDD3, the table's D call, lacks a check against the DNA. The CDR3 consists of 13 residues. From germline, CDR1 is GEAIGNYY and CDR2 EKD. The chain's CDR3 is CACLTGGYEKLIF. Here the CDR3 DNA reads TGTGCCTGTCTGACTGGGGGATACGAAAAGCTCATCTTT.

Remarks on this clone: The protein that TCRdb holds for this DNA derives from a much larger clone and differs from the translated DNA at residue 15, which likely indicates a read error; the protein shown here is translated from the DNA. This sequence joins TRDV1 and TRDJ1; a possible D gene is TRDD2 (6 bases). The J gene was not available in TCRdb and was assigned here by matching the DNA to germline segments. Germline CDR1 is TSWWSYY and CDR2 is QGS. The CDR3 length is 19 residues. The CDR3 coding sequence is TGTGCTCTTGGGGAACTTGTACTTCCTCCCGGATGGAACACCGGTAAACTCATCTTT. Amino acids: CALGELVLPPGWNTGKLIF.

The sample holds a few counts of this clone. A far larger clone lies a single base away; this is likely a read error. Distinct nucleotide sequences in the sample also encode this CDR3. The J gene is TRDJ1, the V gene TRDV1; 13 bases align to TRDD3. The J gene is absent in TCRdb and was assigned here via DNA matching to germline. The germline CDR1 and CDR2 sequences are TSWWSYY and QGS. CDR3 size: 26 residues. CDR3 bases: TGTGCCCTTGGGGAAATTTGTCGTTCCGAACGAGGGTACTGGGGGATACGCGTATCCTATTTAGATAAACTCATCTTT. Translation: CALGEICRSERGYWGIRVSYLDKLIF.

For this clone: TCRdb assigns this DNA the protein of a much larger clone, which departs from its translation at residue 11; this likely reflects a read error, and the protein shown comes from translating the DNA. CDR3 nucleotide sequence: TGTGCCTGTGACACCGAGGAAGAAGAGGGCATCGATAAACTCATCTTT. Encoded protein: CACDTEEEEGIDKLIF. The J gene is TRDJ1, the V gene TRDV2, with unresolved D. Assignment of the J gene here rests on matching the DNA to germline, because TCRdb gives none. The V end lost 0 bases, the J end lost 4 bases, and 17 bases lay between the germline ends. The germline CDR1 and CDR2 sequences are GEAIGNYY and EKD. The CDR3 has 16 amino acids.

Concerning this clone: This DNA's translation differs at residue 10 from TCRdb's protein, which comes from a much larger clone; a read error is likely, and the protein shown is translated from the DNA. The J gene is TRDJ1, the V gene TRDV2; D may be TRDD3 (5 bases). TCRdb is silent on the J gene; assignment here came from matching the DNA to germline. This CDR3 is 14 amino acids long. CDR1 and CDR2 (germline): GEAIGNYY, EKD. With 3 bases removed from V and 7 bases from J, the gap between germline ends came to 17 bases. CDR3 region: CACDATHPGSKLIF. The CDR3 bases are TGTGCCTGTGACGCGACTCATCCTGGGAGTAAACTCATCTTT.

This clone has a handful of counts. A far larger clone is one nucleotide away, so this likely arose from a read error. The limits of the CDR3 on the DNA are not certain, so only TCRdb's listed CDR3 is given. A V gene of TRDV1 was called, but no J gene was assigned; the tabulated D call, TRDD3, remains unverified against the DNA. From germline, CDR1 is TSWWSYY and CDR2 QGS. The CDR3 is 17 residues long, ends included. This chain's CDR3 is CALGKGPPADGTDKLIF.

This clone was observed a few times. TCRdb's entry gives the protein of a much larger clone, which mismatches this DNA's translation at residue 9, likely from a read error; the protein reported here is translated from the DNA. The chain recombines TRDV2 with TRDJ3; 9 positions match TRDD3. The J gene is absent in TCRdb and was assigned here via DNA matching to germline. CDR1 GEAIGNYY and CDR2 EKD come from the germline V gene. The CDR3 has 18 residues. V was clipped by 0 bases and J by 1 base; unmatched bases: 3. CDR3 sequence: CACDTGGYPSWDTRQMFF. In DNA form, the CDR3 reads TGTGCCTGTGACACCGGGGGATACCCGTCCTGGGACACCCGACAGATGTTTTTC.

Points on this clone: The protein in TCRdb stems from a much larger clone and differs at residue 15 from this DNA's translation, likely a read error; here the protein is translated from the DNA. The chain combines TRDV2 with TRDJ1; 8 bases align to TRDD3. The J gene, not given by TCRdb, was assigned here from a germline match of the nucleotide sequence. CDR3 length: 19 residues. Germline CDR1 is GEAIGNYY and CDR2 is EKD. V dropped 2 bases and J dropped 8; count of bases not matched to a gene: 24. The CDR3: CACDKLGDSPTLQSGKLIF. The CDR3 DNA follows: TGTGCCTGTGACAAGCTGGGGGACTCACCAACTCTCCAAAGTGGCAAACTCATCTTT.

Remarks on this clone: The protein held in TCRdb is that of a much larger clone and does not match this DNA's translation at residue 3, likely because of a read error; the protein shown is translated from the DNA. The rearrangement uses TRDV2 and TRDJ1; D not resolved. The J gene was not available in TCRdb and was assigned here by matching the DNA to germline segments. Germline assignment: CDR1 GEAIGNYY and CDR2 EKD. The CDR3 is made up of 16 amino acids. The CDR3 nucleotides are TGTGCCCGTGACACCGCGGAACAGTTAGTACGAGATAAACTCATCTTT. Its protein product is CARDTAEQLVRDKLIF.

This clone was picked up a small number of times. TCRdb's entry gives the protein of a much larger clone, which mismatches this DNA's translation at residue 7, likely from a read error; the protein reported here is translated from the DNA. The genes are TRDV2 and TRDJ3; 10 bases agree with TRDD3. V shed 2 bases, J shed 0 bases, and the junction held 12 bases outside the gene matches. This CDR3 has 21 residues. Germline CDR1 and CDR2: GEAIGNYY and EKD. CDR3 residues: CACDKVPGDTQSSWDTRQMFF. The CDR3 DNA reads TGTGCCTGTGACAAAGTACCGGGGGATACGCAGAGCTCCTGGGACACCCGACAGATGTTTTTC.

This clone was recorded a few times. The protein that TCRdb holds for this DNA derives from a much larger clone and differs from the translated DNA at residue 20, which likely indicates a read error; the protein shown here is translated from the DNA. In DNA, the CDR3 is TGTGCTCTTGGGGAACCGCCTTTCCTGTACTGGGGGATACAAGGGTACACCGATAAATTCATCTTT. Amino acids: CALGEPPFLYWGIQGYTDKFIF. The chain carries TRDV1 and TRDJ1; 12 nucleotides agree with TRDD3. The germline CDR1 and CDR2 sequences are TSWWSYY and QGS. CDR3 length: 22 residues.

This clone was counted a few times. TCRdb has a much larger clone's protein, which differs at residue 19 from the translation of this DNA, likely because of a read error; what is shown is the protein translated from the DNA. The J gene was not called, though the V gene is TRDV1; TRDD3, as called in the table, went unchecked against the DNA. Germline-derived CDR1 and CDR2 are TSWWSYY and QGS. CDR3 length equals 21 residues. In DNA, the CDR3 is TGTGCTCTTGGGCTTACTCGACGTAATAACTGGGGGATACGGTACACCGATAAACCCATCTTT. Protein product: CALGLTRRNNWGIRYTDKPIF.

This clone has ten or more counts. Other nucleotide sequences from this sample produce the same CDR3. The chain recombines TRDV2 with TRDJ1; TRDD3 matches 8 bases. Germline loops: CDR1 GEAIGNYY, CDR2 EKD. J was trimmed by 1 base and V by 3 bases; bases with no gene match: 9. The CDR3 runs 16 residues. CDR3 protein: CACDAAGGAFTDKLIF. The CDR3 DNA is TGTGCCTGTGACGCCGCTGGGGGAGCCTTCACCGATAAACTCATCTTT.

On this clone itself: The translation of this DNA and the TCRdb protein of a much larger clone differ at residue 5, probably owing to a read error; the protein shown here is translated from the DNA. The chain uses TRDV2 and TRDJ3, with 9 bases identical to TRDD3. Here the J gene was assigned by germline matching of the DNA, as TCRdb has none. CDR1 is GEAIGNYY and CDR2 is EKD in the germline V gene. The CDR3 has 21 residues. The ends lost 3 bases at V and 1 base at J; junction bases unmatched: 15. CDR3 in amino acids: CACDFRLYWGTLSWDTRQMFF. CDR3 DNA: TGTGCCTGTGACTTCCGCCTGTACTGGGGGACTCTATCCTGGGACACCCGACAGATGTTTTTC.

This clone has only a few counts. CDR3 sequence: CALGDALLPGGYAGKNTDKLIF. In DNA form, the CDR3 reads TGTGCTCTTGGGGACGCGCTCCTTCCTGGGGGATACGCGGGAAAAAACACCGATAAACTCATCTTT. The chain couples TRDV1 to TRDJ1, with 12 bases matching TRDD3. Germline matching of the DNA provided the J gene here, since TCRdb leaves it blank. The CDR3 length is 22 residues. V was clipped by 3 bases and J by 0 bases; unmatched bases: 20. From germline, CDR1 is TSWWSYY and CDR2 QGS.